Shown below are 10 T cell receptor beta chains from a single sample sequenced in a study of blood T cell repertoires in COVID-19. Profiled with immunoSEQ multiplex PCR; TCRdb holds only in-frame clones, not every one. The table includes a few hundred thousand clones, 85% to 90% detected once. The specimen was peripheral blood. These receptor sequences come from a woman aged 40 to 49 who had recovered from COVID-19.

The chain couples TRBV18 to TRBJ2-4; 10 positions match TRBD1. This CDR3 region has 18 residues. Trimming at V came to 5 bases and at J to 7 bases, leaving 17 bases not matched to a gene. Germline V CDR1 and CDR2: KGHSH, LQKENI. In DNA, the CDR3 is TGTGCCAGCTCATCAACTTCGACAGGGGGCGAGTTTAGGAACATTCAGTACTTC. Its protein is CASSSTSTGGEFRNIQYF. Full variable domain (outside the CDR3, taken from reference TRBV18 and TRBJ2-4): NAGVMQNPRHLVRRRGQEARLRCSPMKGHSHVYWYRQLPEEGLKFMVYLQKENIIDESGMPKERFSAEFPKEGPSILRIQQVVRGDSAAYFCASSSTSTGGEFRNIQYFGAGTRLSVL.

The chain combines TRBV11-2 with TRBJ2-6; 10 bases map to TRBD2. From germline, CDR1 is SGHAT and CDR2 FQNNGV. With V trimmed by 1 base and J by 2 bases, 5 bases remained unmatched. This CDR3 has 18 amino acids. CDR3 sequence: CASSLGSGREAGANVLTF. CDR3 DNA: TGTGCCAGCAGCTTAGGGAGCGGGAGGGAAGCTGGGGCCAACGTCCTGACTTTC.

This clone was observed once. V usage is TRBV14 and J usage is TRBJ2-7; tentatively, D is TRBD1 (6 bases). CDR3 length: 12 residues. Germline-derived CDR1 and CDR2 are SGHDN and FVKESK. V shed 10 bases and J shed 7 bases, with 17 bases lying between them. The CDR3 region is CATTGPTGEQYV. For the CDR3, the DNA is TGTGCCACGACAGGACCGACGGGGGAGCAGTACGTC.

In this sample, this clone turned up once. The rearrangement links TRBV5-1 to TRBJ2-7; 8 nucleotides line up with TRBD1. This CDR3 has 14 amino acids. The germline gives CDR1 SGHRS, CDR2 YFSETQ. J was trimmed by 2 bases and V by 3 bases; bases with no gene match: 4. CDR3 region: CASSSKQGAYEQYF. Written as DNA, the CDR3 is TGCGCCAGCAGCTCCAAACAGGGGGCCTACGAGCAGTACTTC.

This clone has just one count. This chain links TRBV6-5 with TRBJ1-2; the match to TRBD1 covers 11 bases. The CDR3 spans 15 residues. Trimming at V came to 7 bases and at J to 4 bases, leaving 8 bases not matched to a gene. The germline V gene has CDR1 MNHEY and CDR2 SVGAGI. The CDR3 loop reads CASTAGQGGFYGYTF. Written as DNA, the CDR3 is TGTGCCAGCACCGCGGGACAGGGGGGGTTCTATGGCTACACCTTC.

The rearrangement joins TRBV7-2 to TRBJ1-2; tentative D call: TRBD1 (5 bases). This CDR3 region has 15 residues. V lost 7 bases, J lost 2 bases, and 17 bases lay in between. Germline V CDR1 and CDR2: SGHTA, FQGNSA. The CDR3 bases are TGTGCCAGCACCCCCAACACGGCAGGGAACTATGGCTACACCTTC. This gives the protein CASTPNTAGNYGYTF.

This clone was observed a few times. The chain combines TRBV5-1 with TRBJ2-2; D ambiguous. V was shortened by 1 base and J by 0 bases, with 10 bases between the two germline ends. Germline CDR1 is SGHRS and CDR2 is YFSETQ. The CDR3 covers 16 residues. CDR3 loop: CASSLLWSANTGELFF. Written as DNA, the CDR3 is TGCGCCAGCAGCTTGTTATGGAGCGCGAACACCGGGGAGCTGTTTTTT.

This clone has a single count. The chain is built from TRBV2 and TRBJ1-2, with D perhaps TRBD1 (5 bases). This CDR3 is built from 15 residues. Germline V gene data show CDR1 as SNHLY and CDR2 as FYNNEI. The V end was cut by 6 bases, the J end by 2 bases, with 16 bases between. The CDR3 region is CASRQDSNQNYGYTF. CDR3 sequence (DNA): TGTGCCAGCAGACAAGACAGTAATCAGAACTATGGCTACACCTTC.

This chain joins TRBV5-4 and TRBJ2-5; D gene uncertain. There are 13 residues in the CDR3. Germline CDR1 SGHNT, CDR2 YYREEE (reference sequence). V lost 0 bases and J 3 bases, leaving 6 bases between the germline ends. This CDR3 is CASSLGAKETQYF. The CDR3 DNA is TGTGCCAGCAGCTTGGGGGCGAAAGAGACCCAGTACTTC.

The V and J genes are TRBV6-5 and TRBJ1-2, with 7 bases lining up with TRBD1. Germline trimming cut 2 bases from V and 0 bases from J; bases unmatched to any gene: 0. The CDR3 is made up of 14 amino acids. Germline V gene sequence: CDR1 MNHEY, CDR2 SVGAGI. The CDR3 sequence: CASSYDRANYGYTF. As DNA, the CDR3 is TGTGCCAGCAGTTACGACAGGGCTAACTATGGCTACACCTTC.